This TCR beta chain was retrieved from a study of blood T cell repertoires in COVID-19. As for the study in general: PBMCs, B-cell-depleted T cells, or T cells provided the cDNA or gDNA that made up the material.

In the original workflow: Reference gene primers were amplified, and this amplification served to estimate nucleated cell counts. Using immunoSEQ multiplex PCR, the repertoire was profiled, and TCRdb retains in-frame clones only, with some absent. The D gene and trimming were derived from the DNA, and the V and J assignments and clone size from that table. The sample includes tens of thousands of clones, 82% seen only once; the top ten take 12% to 15%. Germline-derived CDR1 and CDR2 are DFQATT and SNEGSKA (reference sequence). This CDR3 contains 11 residues. Deletions cut 2 bases from V and 5 bases from J, with 6 bases between.

The sequencing sample was made of peripheral blood. The source is a woman aged 80 or over with acute or convalescent COVID-19. J is TRBJ1-2 and V is TRBV20-1; D uncertain. The CDR3 here is CSARTVYGYTF. The CDR3, as DNA: TGCAGTGCTAGAACAGTATATGGCTACACCTTC.